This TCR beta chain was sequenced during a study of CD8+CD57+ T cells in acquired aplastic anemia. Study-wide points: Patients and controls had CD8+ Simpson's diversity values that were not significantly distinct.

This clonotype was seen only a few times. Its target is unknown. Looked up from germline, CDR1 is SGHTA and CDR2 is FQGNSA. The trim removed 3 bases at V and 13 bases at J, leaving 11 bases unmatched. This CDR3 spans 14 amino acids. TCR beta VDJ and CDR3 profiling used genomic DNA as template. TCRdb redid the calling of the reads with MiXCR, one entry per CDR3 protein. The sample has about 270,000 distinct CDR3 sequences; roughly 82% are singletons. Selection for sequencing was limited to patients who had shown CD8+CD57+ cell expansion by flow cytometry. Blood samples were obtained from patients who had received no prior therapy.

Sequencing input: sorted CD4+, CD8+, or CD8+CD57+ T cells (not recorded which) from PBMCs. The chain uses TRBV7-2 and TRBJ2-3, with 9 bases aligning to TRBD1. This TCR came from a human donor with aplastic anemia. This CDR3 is CASSLTGGADSEYF. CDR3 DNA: TGTGCCAGCAGCTTGACAGGGGGTGCCGACTCTGAGTATTTT.